This record concerns one TCR beta chain sequence. Its matching antigen is unknown. These data are taken from a study of cytomegalovirus exposure and HLA in healthy donors. Between the trimmed V and J ends, which lost 4 bases and 1 base, there was a span of 13 bases. CDR3 size: 15 residues. The V gene's germline CDR1 is SEHNR and CDR2 FQNEAQ (reference sequence). Study observations and caveats: About 87% or about 30% of the time was how often most TCR beta V segments were productive, according to an earlier analysis.

PCR employed 60 Vbeta and 13 Jbeta primers. Measured with immunoSEQ multiplex PCR; TCRdb has only the in-frame clones, and not every one. The table lists over 200,000 clones, about 80% of them singletons. Material for sequencing was PBMCs. The clonotype originates from a woman in her thirties or forties in good health and CMV-seronegative. The rearrangement links TRBV7-9 to TRBJ1-1; no reliable D call. In nucleotides, the CDR3 is TGTGCCAGCAGCTCCCCTCGCGGCAGGAACACTGAAGCTTTCTTT. Translation gives CASSSPRGRNTEAFF.